This entry is about one T cell receptor beta chain. Its target is not known. The entry originates in a study of graft-versus-host responses after intestinal transplantation. Background on the study: Anti-thymocyte globulin induction preceded 2 to 4 years of tacrolimus and steroid maintenance in all recipients. Study-wide results and caveats: GvH clone levels peaked in circulation, and this peak was associated with early post-transplant HvG declines. Recipient marrow harbored GvH clones, some of which surfaced first in ileum or blood. Within allografts, high graft-versus-host to host-versus-graft clonal ratios were seen among patients with graft-donor T cell macrochimerism.

Sequenced by immunoSEQ multiplex PCR; TCRdb stores in-frame clones only, minus some. The sample yields about 130,000 clones, roughly nine tenths seen once. Germline CDR1 SGHNT, CDR2 YYREEE (reference sequence). V gave up 4 bases and J gave up 1 base, with 11 bases separating them. This CDR3 is built from 14 residues. The chain combines TRBV5-4 with TRBJ1-2; D might be TRBD1 (5 bases). The sequence was collected from a human donor who received an intestinal transplant. This sample comprised unstimulated CD4+ T cells sorted from spleen or lymph node cells, obtained before intestinal transplant. The CDR3 DNA reads as TGTGCCAGCAGCCCTGGGACTTATAACTATGGCTACACCTTC. Translated: CASSPGTYNYGYTF.